This note documents a single TCR beta chain sequence. TCR beta sequencing was performed on blood CD8+ and CD4+ T cells. This specimen belongs to a study of CD8 T cells in Susac syndrome. The germline V gene has CDR1 SGHDN and CDR2 FVKESK. The CDR3 has 15 residues. Trimming shortened V by 1 base and J by 4 bases, and 13 bases separated the two germline ends. It was with random hexamers that roughly 0.5 to 1 ug RNA was reverse transcribed. TCRdb passed the immunoSEQ multiplex PCR reads through MiXCR, listing each CDR3 protein once. The table lists around 120,000 distinct CDR3 sequences, 85% to 95% of them singletons.

The chain joins TRBV14 to TRBJ1-1; possible D gene TRBD1, 6 bases. Sample: CD4+ T cells from PBMCs. This sequence was found in a human donor with multiple sclerosis. The CDR3, as DNA: TGTGCCAGCAGCCAAGGCGGGACACTAAGCACTGAAGCTTTCTTT. Amino acid sequence: CASSQGGTLSTEAFF.